The 18 T cell receptor beta chains presented below share a single source sample, sequenced in a study of control samples from healthy donors and cancer patients. Method: immunoSEQ multiplex PCR; TCRdb's copy keeps in-frame clones and lacks some. The sample carries 160,000 or so clones, 80% to 95% recorded once. The material sequenced was blood. These receptors all stem from a woman aged 25 to 39 in good health.

This rearrangement joins TRBV2 to TRBJ2-3; a possible D gene is TRBD1 (7 bases). Germline V CDR1 and CDR2: SNHLY, FYNNEI. The CDR3 loop spans 15 amino acids. V was pared by 6 bases and J by 0 bases, with 13 bases between. The CDR3, as DNA: TGTGCCAGCAGGTCCAGGGGGGCCAGCACAGATACGCAGTATTTT. Translated: CASRSRGASTDTQYF.

The genes are TRBV5-4 and TRBJ2-2, with a possible D match to TRBD1 (5 bases). This CDR3 contains 16 residues. Germline assignment: CDR1 SGHNT and CDR2 YYREEE (reference sequence). V was clipped by 2 bases and J by 3 bases, with 14 bases between them. The CDR3 region has the DNA TGTGCCAGCAGCTTTAGCCCACAGGTGGACACCGGGGAGCTGTTTTTT. Encoded protein: CASSFSPQVDTGELFF.

The rearrangement uses TRBV18 and TRBJ2-6; D is undetermined. With 5 bases removed from V and 0 bases from J, the gap between germline ends came to 8 bases. The CDR3 is 15 amino acids. CDR1 KGHSH and CDR2 LQKENI come from the germline V gene. The CDR3 region is CASSTTGSGANVLTF. The CDR3 DNA reads TGTGCCAGCTCAACAACTGGCTCTGGGGCCAACGTCCTGACTTTC.

The J gene is TRBJ2-7, the V gene TRBV4-3; tentatively, D is TRBD1 (5 bases). V lost 2 bases and J lost 0, with 11 bases in between. Germline-derived CDR1 and CDR2 are LGHNA and YSLEER. The length of the CDR3 is 15 residues. The CDR3 coding sequence is TGCGCCAGCAGCCAACTCCAGGACACCTCCTACGAGCAGTACTTC. It yields the protein CASSQLQDTSYEQYF.

The chain is built from TRBV9 and TRBJ1-2; possibly TRBD1 for D (5 bases). This CDR3 is built from 14 residues. The ends were cut back, 4 bases at V and 0 bases at J, with 10 bases in the middle. Germline values: CDR1 SGDLS, CDR2 YYNGEE. The CDR3 DNA sequence: TGTGCCAGCAGCCCCGACAGAGCTAACTATGGCTACACCTTC. It specifies CASSPDRANYGYTF.

In nucleotides, the CDR3 is TGTGCCAGCAGTTTCCTTTCGACAGGGAACTATGGCTACACCTTC. It encodes CASSFLSTGNYGYTF. The V call is TRBV27, the J call TRBJ1-2; 7 bases align to TRBD1. The trim removed 3 bases at V and 2 bases at J, leaving 6 bases unmatched. This CDR3 contains 15 residues. Germline CDR1 MNHEY, CDR2 SMNVEV (reference sequence).

J is TRBJ2-3 and V is TRBV4-1; D is undetermined. CDR1 MGHRA and CDR2 YSYEKL come from the germline V gene. This CDR3 has 16 residues. Trimming removed 4 bases from V and 6 bases from J, with 20 bases in between. In nucleotides, the CDR3 is TGCGCCAGCAGCCGCTCTAGTGTTTCAGGCTGGGATACGCAGTATTTT. This encodes CASSRSSVSGWDTQYF.

This clone has a single count. The chain is built from TRBV7-9 and TRBJ2-3; D perhaps matches TRBD1 (5 bases). Germline CDR1 SEHNR, CDR2 FQNEAQ (reference sequence). V gave up 4 bases and J gave up 0 bases, with 17 bases separating them. CDR3 length equals 17 residues. Written as DNA, the CDR3 is TGTGCCAGCAGCTCCCCGGACATATTCTCTAGCACAGATACGCAGTATTTT. This translates into CASSSPDIFSSTDTQYF.

The CDR3 DNA follows: TGTGCCGGTCCAGGGAGGGATGAAAAACTGTTTTTT. Amino acids: CAGPGRDEKLFF. This chain links TRBV21-1 with TRBJ1-4. TRBV21-1 is assigned pseudogene status. The CDR3 consists of 12 residues.

The rearrangement joins TRBV7-9 to TRBJ1-2, with 10 bases that match TRBD1. Germline CDR1 is SEHNR and CDR2 is FQNEAQ (reference sequence). The CDR3 runs 15 residues. Losses at the gene ends were 1 base for V and 5 bases for J; bases not matched to a gene: 4. Written as DNA, the CDR3 is TGTGCCAGCAGCTTAGTGACAGGGGGCATTTATGGCTACACCTTC. Protein sequence: CASSLVTGGIYGYTF.

V and J are TRBV6-1 and TRBJ1-3; D not resolved. CDR1 MNHNS and CDR2 SASEGT come from the germline V gene. CDR3 length equals 14 residues. Trimming removed 3 bases at V and 0 bases at J, with 6 bases between. The DNA for the CDR3 is TGTGCCAGCAGTGAGCTGAGCTCTGGAAACACCATATATTTT. As protein: CASSELSSGNTIYF.

J is TRBJ2-1 and V is TRBV19, with 11 bases fitting TRBD2. Germline V lookup: CDR1 LNHDA, CDR2 SQIVND (reference sequence). The CDR3 has 15 amino acids. The J segment lost 4 bases and the V segment lost 5 bases, leaving 4 bases of the junction unmatched. CDR3: CASSVAGGRYNEQFF. The CDR3 DNA is TGTGCCAGTAGTGTAGCGGGAGGGCGGTACAATGAGCAGTTCTTC. Full variable domain (remainder filled in from reference TRBV19 and TRBJ2-1): DGGITQSPKYLFRKEGQNVTLSCEQNLNHDAMYWYRQDPGQGLRLIYYSQIVNDFQKGDIAEGYSVSREKKESFPLTVTSAQKNPTAFYLCASSVAGGRYNEQFFGPGTRLTVL.

This chain joins TRBV15 and TRBJ1-5; D is unclear. The CDR3 has 15 amino acids. CDR1 and CDR2 from the germline V gene are LNHNV and YYDKDF (reference sequence). Between the trimmed V and J ends, which lost 4 bases and 3 bases, there was a span of 13 bases. In DNA form, the CDR3 reads TGTGCCACCAGCACCCCCGGTAGTATCAATCAGCCCCAGCATTTT. This sequence encodes CATSTPGSINQPQHF.

The CDR3 DNA sequence: TGTGCCAGCAGTGGCGACAGTGACACCGGGGAGCTGTTTTTT. It codes for CASSGDSDTGELFF. V is TRBV6-4 and J is TRBJ2-2; possibly TRBD1 for D (5 bases). The CDR3 is 14 amino acids. CDR1 and CDR2 (germline): MRHNA, SNTAGT. Trimming left V 4 bases short and J 3 bases short, with 9 bases between.

V is TRBV19 and J is TRBJ2-1, with D possibly matching TRBD2 (6 bases). V lost 4 bases to trimming and J lost 4 bases, with 14 bases between them. Per germline, CDR1 LNHDA and CDR2 SQIVND (reference sequence). This CDR3 is built from 15 residues. CDR3 loop: CASSTAGGGYNEQFF. The CDR3 coding sequence is TGTGCCAGTAGTACGGCAGGTGGAGGGTACAATGAGCAGTTCTTC.

This clone was found once. V and J are TRBV4-1 and TRBJ2-2; 9 nucleotides agree with TRBD2. This CDR3 is built from 18 residues. Germline values: CDR1 MGHRA, CDR2 YSYEKL. The junction had 7 bases not matched to a gene; V was cut back by 1 base and J by 1 base. CDR3 protein: CASSQGSSGRRNTGELFF. CDR3 nucleotides: TGCGCCAGCAGCCAAGGATCGAGCGGGAGGAGGAACACCGGGGAGCTGTTTTTT.

The chain has TRBV19 and TRBJ1-5, with unresolved D. Germline assignment: CDR1 LNHDA and CDR2 SQIVND (reference sequence). With 3 bases removed from V and 0 bases from J, the gap between germline ends came to 12 bases. The CDR3 is made up of 16 amino acids. The CDR3: CASSMPPSDSNQPQHF. The CDR3 coding sequence is TGTGCCAGTAGTATGCCCCCCTCGGATAGCAATCAGCCCCAGCATTTT.

A single count supports this clone. A junction end diverges from the germline sequence, so it may reflect a read error. This chain uses TRBV2 with TRBJ1-1; D perhaps matches TRBD1 (6 bases). The CDR3 length is 16 residues. Germline V lookup: CDR1 SNHLY, CDR2 FYNNEI. The CDR3 sequence: CASREDRWGDNTEAFF. DNA for the CDR3: TGTGCCAGCAGGGAAGACAGGTGGGGGGATAACACTGAAGCTTTCTTT.